This is a list of T cell receptor beta chains from one sample in a study of CD8+CD57+ T cells in acquired aplastic anemia. TCRdb re-called the reads through MiXCR, storing one row per CDR3 protein. The table includes over 150,000 distinct CDR3 sequences, 71% detected once. The sequenced sample consisted of sorted CD4+, CD8+, or CD8+CD57+ T cells (not recorded which) from PBMCs. The source of these receptors is a human donor with aplastic anemia. CDR3s include the opening cysteine and the closing phenylalanine or tryptophan. The order of the fields is J gene, D gene, V gene, clone size, CDR3 DNA, CDR3 protein. D genes are given only for firm matches. Clone size appears in some rows only: once, few, many, or a class for an expanded clone.

>TRBJ1-5|-|TRBV20-1|-
TGCAGTGCTAGAATTGGCAATCAGCCCCAGCATTTT
CSARIGNQPQHF
>TRBJ2-7|TRBD1|TRBV7-9|-
TGTGCCAGCACCTCAGGGGGTCGGGGTAACGAGCAGTACTTC
CASTSGGRGNEQYF
>TRBJ2-1|TRBD2|TRBV20-1|-
TGCAGTGCTAGAGATGCAGGGAGCGGGGGGGAGCAGTTCTTC
CSARDAGSGGEQFF
>TRBJ2-2|-|TRBV7-6|-
TGTGCCAGCAGCCTAAGACGGAGCACCGGGGAGCTGTTTTTT
CASSLRRSTGELFF
>TRBJ1-4|-|TRBV15|-
TGTGCCACCAGCGAGCGGAGACAGAGGAGGGAAAAACTGTTTTTT
CATSERRQRREKLFF
>TRBJ2-7|-|TRBV5-1|few
TGCGCCAGCAGCTTGGTACATTCGAACGAGCAGTACTTC
CASSLVHSNEQYF
>TRBJ2-7|TRBD1|TRBV7-9|-
TGTGCCAGCAGTGAATTTGGACAGGCCAGGTCCTACGAGCAGTACTTC
CASSEFGQARSYEQYF
>TRBJ1-2|TRBD1|TRBV7-9|few
TGTGCCAGCAGCTACTTACCGACAGGGCTCTCCGATGGCTACACCTTC
CASSYLPTGLSDGYTF
>TRBJ2-1|-|TRBV7-9|-
TGCGCCAGCAGTTACGGGACCCCCGGTGAGCAGTTCTTC
CASSYGTPGEQFF
>TRBJ2-1|-|TRBV19|once
TGTGCCAGTAGTAACACCGCGGGGTCCTACAATGAGCAGTTCTTC
CASSNTAGSYNEQFF
>TRBJ1-1|-|TRBV20-1|-
TGCAGTGCTAGCCAGGGAACCACTGAAGCTTTCTTT
CSASQGTTEAFF
>TRBJ2-7|TRBD2|TRBV19|-
TGTGCCAGTAGTGATCATTTAGCGGGAGAACTCTACGAGCAGTACTTC
CASSDHLAGELYEQYF
>TRBJ1-1|-|TRBV9|-
TGTGCCAGCTCGTTCGGGCAGGGCACTGAAGCTTTCTTT
CASSFGQGTEAFF
>TRBJ1-1|-|TRBV7-4|once
TGTGCCAGCAGCTTCTGGGGGTGGACTGAAGCTTTCTTT
CASSFWGWTEAFF
>TRBJ2-7|-|TRBV7-9|-
TGTGCCACAGAGTGGACAGAAACTATCTCCTACGAGCAGTACTTC
CATEWTETISYEQYF
>TRBJ2-1|-|TRBV7-2|-
TGTGCCAGCGGGGAAGGTGCGTTAAATGAGCAGTTCTTC
CASGEGALNEQFF
>TRBJ2-2|-|TRBV14|-
TGTGCCAGCAGCCAAGACCTCCCCACGACGTTCAGCACCGGGGAGCTGTTTTTT
CASSQDLPTTFSTGELFF
>TRBJ2-7|-|TRBV15|many
TGCCTCGGAAAGAGGCTCATCGACTTAGTATACGAGCAGTACTTC
CLGKRLIDLVYEQYF
>TRBJ2-7|-|TRBV7-9|-
TGTGCCAGCAGTCGCACGGGCGAGCAGTACTTC
CASSRTGEQYF
>TRBJ1-1|-|TRBV10-2|-
TGCGCCAGCAGTGCGGGGAAGAACACTGAAGCTTTCTTT
CASSAGKNTEAFF
>TRBJ1-2|TRBD1|TRBV29-1|-
TGCAGCGTGAGGACAGGGGAACGCTATGGCTACACCTTC
CSVRTGERYGYTF
>TRBJ2-1|-|TRBV7-8|many
TGTGCCAGCAGCTTACAGGGGAGCTCCTACAATGAGCAGTTCTTC
CASSLQGSSYNEQFF
>TRBJ2-1|-|TRBV29-1|-
TGCAGCGTTCGTGGCGAGTACAATGAGCAGTTCTTC
CSVRGEYNEQFF
>TRBJ1-1|TRBD1|TRBV12-3/TRBV12-4|-
TGTGCCAGCAGCACGACAGGGGACACTGAAGCTTTCTTT
CASSTTGDTEAFF
>TRBJ2-7|-|TRBV2|-
TGTGCCAGCAGTGAAGCGGGACGGGGGTACGAGCAGTACTTC
CASSEAGRGYEQYF
>TRBJ2-2|-|TRBV7-8|-
TGTGCCAGCAGCCATCCGAACACCGGGGAGCTGTTTTTT
CASSHPNTGELFF
>TRBJ2-3|-|TRBV2|-
TGTGCCAGCAGCGTAAAGGGCGGGGGCGCTAGCACAGATACGCAGTATTTT
CASSVKGGGASTDTQYF
>TRBJ2-7|-|TRBV25-1|-
TGTGCCAGCATGGGAAGGCAGGGCAGACGCTACGAGCAGTACTTC
CASMGRQGRRYEQYF
>TRBJ1-1|-|TRBV10-3|few
TGTGCCATCAGACGACAGGCGAACACTGAAGCTTTCTTT
CAIRRQANTEAFF
>TRBJ1-6|TRBD1|TRBV20-1|-
TGCAGTGCTCGGCCCGGGACAGACAATTCACCCCTCCACTTT
CSARPGTDNSPLHF
>TRBJ2-7|-|TRBV7-6|-
TGTGCCAGCAGCTTAGGGACAGCGCCAGGCGAGCAGTACTTC
CASSLGTAPGEQYF
>TRBJ1-2|TRBD1|TRBV20-1|many
TGCAGTGCTAGACCTGAGACAGGGTTTTTC
CSARPETGFF
>TRBJ2-1|-|TRBV7-2|-
TGTGCCAGCAGCTTAAGCGGCGGGACAGCCTACAATGAGCAGTTCTTC
CASSLSGGTAYNEQFF
>TRBJ1-1|TRBD1|TRBV20-1|few
TGCAGTGCTAGAAGTACAGGGGGCGGCACTGAAGCTTTCTTT
CSARSTGGGTEAFF
>TRBJ2-1|TRBD1|TRBV19|-
TGTGCCAGTAGTCCAGTGGGACAGACGATACTACAGCAGTTCTTC
CASSPVGQTILQQFF
>TRBJ2-5|-|TRBV12-3/TRBV12-4|few
TGTGCCAGCAGTTTGGGGGGGGGCGGGAAGACCCAGTACTTC
CASSLGGGGKTQYF
>TRBJ2-7|-|TRBV14|-
TGTGCCAGCAGCCAAGTGACAGGTTACGAGCAGTACTTC
CASSQVTGYEQYF
>TRBJ1-2|TRBD1|TRBV15|-
TGTGCCACCAGCAGGGGACAGGGGGTCTATGGCTACACCTTC
CATSRGQGVYGYTF
>TRBJ2-7|TRBD2|TRBV20-1|-
TGCAGTGCTAGAGCCGGGACTAGCGACGAGCAGTACTTC
CSARAGTSDEQYF
>TRBJ2-7|-|TRBV2|-
TGTGCCAGCAGTGAGGGGAACGAGCAGTACTTC
CASSEGNEQYF
>TRBJ1-2|-|TRBV7-2|-
TGTGCCAGCAGCCTTGACGGGACACCGGTATCTAACTATGGCTACACCTTC
CASSLDGTPVSNYGYTF
>TRBJ1-1|-|TRBV14|-
TGTGCCAGCAGCCTTTCCGTCAGCACTGAAGCTTTCTTT
CASSLSVSTEAFF
>TRBJ2-7|TRBD1|TRBV12-3/TRBV12-4|-
TGTGCCAGCAGTTCGCTCCGGGACAGGGGCCACGAGCAGTACTTC
CASSSLRDRGHEQYF
>TRBJ1-6|TRBD1|TRBV19|-
TGTGCCAGTAGTGGAGGGACAGTTAATTCACCCCTCCACTTT
CASSGGTVNSPLHF
>TRBJ2-5|-|TRBV28|-
TGTGCCAGCAGTTCCGGCCTCCAAGAGACCCAGTACTTC
CASSSGLQETQYF
>TRBJ2-5|-|TRBV2|once
TGTGCCAGCGCCAGTGGAGAGACCCAGTACTTC
CASASGETQYF
>TRBJ1-5|-|TRBV20-1|once
TGCAGTGCTAGTCAAGGGGCGGGTAATCAGCCCCAGCATTTT
CSASQGAGNQPQHF
>TRBJ1-1|-|TRBV7-6|-
TGTGCCAGCAGCCCCATAACCTGGCCCAGCAACACTGAAGCTTTCTTT
CASSPITWPSNTEAFF
>TRBJ2-6|TRBD2|TRBV7-9|-
TGTGCCAGCAGCCCGGGGGGGGTCAGTGGGGCCAACGTCCTGACTTTC
CASSPGGVSGANVLTF
>TRBJ1-1|-|TRBV7-2|-
TGTGCCAGCAGCTTAGACAAGGGTACGAGTGAGGGAGCTTTCTTT
CASSLDKGTSEGAFF
>TRBJ2-1|-|TRBV9|-
TGTGCCAGCAGCGTAGGCCGGAATGAGCAGTTCTTC
CASSVGRNEQFF
>TRBJ2-1|TRBD2|TRBV9|few
TGTGCCAGCAGCGAAGGACTAGCGGGAGGGTGCTACAATGAGCAGTTCTTC
CASSEGLAGGCYNEQFF
>TRBJ2-3|-|TRBV24-1|-
TGTGCCACCAGTCAACCAGGGGGGTCGGGAGATACGCAGTATTTT
CATSQPGGSGDTQYF
>TRBJ2-7|TRBD1|TRBV2|-
TGTGCCACTGGGGAGACAGGGGGCTCCTACGAGCAGTACTTC
CATGETGGSYEQYF
>TRBJ2-7|-|TRBV9|-
TGTGCCAGCAGCCTGTGGGGACTCCGAGAGCAGTACTTC
CASSLWGLREQYF
>TRBJ2-7|-|TRBV12-5|few
TGTGCTAGTGGTTTGGGGGCAGCCTCCTACGAGCAGTACTTC
CASGLGAASYEQYF
>TRBJ2-1|-|TRBV15|-
TGTGCCACCAGCAGGGGGACCGGAGGGCCACAGGACGAGCAGTTCTTC
CATSRGTGGPQDEQFF